The rows below give T cell receptor beta chains drawn from one sample of a study of beta chain features in type 1 diabetes. This table comes from immunoSEQ multiplex PCR, and its TCRdb copy is limited to in-frame clones, with some not included. This table holds 200,000 to 250,000 clones, 9.6% found once. Input material: naive CD4+ T cells from blood. The receptors come from a young woman in good health. Each CDR3 is given with its conserved first and last residue. A D gene is named only where the DNA matches it firmly. The size entry is marked missing in some rows and otherwise reads once, few, many or a size class.

TRBV27	.	TRBJ2-5	few	TGTGCCAGCAGTCCCGACAGAGATGGGAAGAGAGAGACCCAGTACTTC	CASSPDRDGKRETQYF
TRBV23-1	TRBD2	TRBJ2-2	.	TGCGCCAGCAGTCGGCAGTGGGAGGGCCTACCTTTTAAGAGGGAGCTGTTTTTT	CASSRQWEGLPFKRELFF
TRBV28	.	TRBJ2-7	few	TGTGCCAGCATCACCAAAGGGGGCGAGCAGTACTTC	CASITKGGEQYF
TRBV29-1	.	TRBJ2-1	few	TGCAGCGTTGTACCTGGGTGGGCTAATGAGCAGTTCTTC	CSVVPGWANEQFF
TRBV4-2	TRBD2	TRBJ2-1	few	TGTGCCAGCAACCTAAGGACTAGCGGGGATCTGTCGAATGAGCAGTTCTTC	CASNLRTSGDLSNEQFF
TRBV5-1	TRBD2	TRBJ2-7	few	TGCGCCAGCAGCTTGGTTAGCGGGGGGTACTCCTACGAGCAGTACTTC	CASSLVSGGYSYEQYF
TRBV7-9	.	TRBJ2-7	.	TGTGCCAGCAGCCCTACTACCTACGAGCAGTACTTC	CASSPTTYEQYF
TRBV10-2	TRBD1	TRBJ1-1	few	TGCGCCAGCCTGAGACAGGGCCCGAACACTGAAGCTTTCTTT	CASLRQGPNTEAFF
TRBV4-2	TRBD1	TRBJ1-4	few	TGTGCCAGCAGCCAAGCGGTGACAGGGGGGAATGAAAAACTGTTTTTT	CASSQAVTGGNEKLFF
TRBV23-1	.	TRBJ1-3	few	TGCGCCAGCAGTCAATACGGCGGGGGGGGACACACCATATATTTT	CASSQYGGGGHTIYF
TRBV6-6	.	TRBJ1-5	.	TGTGCCAGCAGTTACGGCGGGAGCAATCAGCCCCAGCATTTT	CASSYGGSNQPQHF
TRBV5-8	TRBD1	TRBJ1-1	.	TGTGCCAGCAGCTCGACACCGGGACAGGGTGCCGGGTACACTGAAGCTTTCTTT	CASSSTPGQGAGYTEAFF
TRBV27	TRBD1	TRBJ1-6	few	TGTGCCAGCACCATGCGGACAGGGCCCGGGTATTCACCCCTCCACTTT	CASTMRTGPGYSPLHF
TRBV19	.	TRBJ2-3	.	TGTGCCAGTAGAGGGAGTTTTTTGGGCACAGATACGCAGTATTTT	CASRGSFLGTDTQYF
TRBV5-1	TRBD1	TRBJ2-5	.	TGCGCCAGCAGCTTAGGGACAGGGGAATTCGAGACCCAGTACTTC	CASSLGTGEFETQYF
TRBV6-6	.	TRBJ1-2	.	TGTGCCAGCAGCTCAGGGGATGGCTACACCTTC	CASSSGDGYTF
TRBV6-1	.	TRBJ1-1	.	TGTGCCAGCAGTGCCGGCGGGGTGAACACTGAAGCTTTCTTT	CASSAGGVNTEAFF
TRBV4-1	TRBD1	TRBJ1-4	few	TGCGCCAGCAGCTACACCGGGACAGGGGGAGAAAAACTGTTTTTT	CASSYTGTGGEKLFF
TRBV4-1	.	TRBJ2-7	.	TGCGCCAGCAGCCTCAAGTTGGGCAAGGCCAAGGACGAGCAGTACTTC	CASSLKLGKAKDEQYF
TRBV5-4	TRBD1	TRBJ1-3	few	TGTGCCAGCAGCCGACAGGGAGGATCTGGAAACACCATATATTTT	CASSRQGGSGNTIYF
TRBV27	.	TRBJ1-5	few	TGTGCCAGCAGTCCCTTGGGTAGCGGCAATCAGCCCCAGCATTTT	CASSPLGSGNQPQHF
TRBV2	TRBD1	TRBJ1-1	few	TGTGCCAGCAGTGGGGGATTCAGGGGGCGGCTGAACACTGAAGCTTTCTTT	CASSGGFRGRLNTEAFF
TRBV5-4	.	TRBJ2-2	few	TGTGCCAGCAGCGGTCAGGCTCCCACCGGGGAGCTGTTTTTT	CASSGQAPTGELFF
TRBV2	TRBD2	TRBJ2-7	few	TGTGCCAGCTGGGCGGCTAGCGGGAGCTACGAGCAGTACTTC	CASWAASGSYEQYF
TRBV7-9	.	TRBJ1-1	many	TGTGCCAGCAGCCGGACATCGCTTAACACTGAAGCTTTCTTT	CASSRTSLNTEAFF
TRBV7-2	TRBD2	TRBJ2-7	few	TGTGCCAGCAGCCTTCGTGGATCTAGCGGGAGTATCTACGAGCAGTACTTC	CASSLRGSSGSIYEQYF
TRBV19	TRBD2	TRBJ2-1	.	TGTGCCAGTAGTGAGGCGGGAGGGCGTTACAATGAGCAGTTCTTC	CASSEAGGRYNEQFF
TRBV29-1	.	TRBJ2-2	.	TGCAGCGTCCAGGCTGGGCCTTTCCCTAACACCGGGGAGCTGTTTTTT	CSVQAGPFPNTGELFF